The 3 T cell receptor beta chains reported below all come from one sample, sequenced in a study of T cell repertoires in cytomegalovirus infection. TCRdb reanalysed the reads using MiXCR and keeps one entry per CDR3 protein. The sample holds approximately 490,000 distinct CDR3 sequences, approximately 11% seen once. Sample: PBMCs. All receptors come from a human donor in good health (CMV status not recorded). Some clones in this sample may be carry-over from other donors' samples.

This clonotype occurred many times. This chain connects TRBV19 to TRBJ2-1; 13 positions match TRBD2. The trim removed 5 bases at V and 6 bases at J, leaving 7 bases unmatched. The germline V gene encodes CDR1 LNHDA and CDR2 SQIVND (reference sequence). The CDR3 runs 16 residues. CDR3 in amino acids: CASSASGTSGTNEQFF. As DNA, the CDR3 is TGTGCCAGTAGTGCTTCCGGGACTAGCGGGACCAATGAGCAGTTCTTC.

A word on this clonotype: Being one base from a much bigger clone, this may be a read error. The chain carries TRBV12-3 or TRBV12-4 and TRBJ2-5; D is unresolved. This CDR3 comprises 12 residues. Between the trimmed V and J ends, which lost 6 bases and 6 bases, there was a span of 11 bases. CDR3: CASSITEQTQYF. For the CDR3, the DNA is TGTGCCAGCAGCATTACTGAACAGACCCAGTACTTC.

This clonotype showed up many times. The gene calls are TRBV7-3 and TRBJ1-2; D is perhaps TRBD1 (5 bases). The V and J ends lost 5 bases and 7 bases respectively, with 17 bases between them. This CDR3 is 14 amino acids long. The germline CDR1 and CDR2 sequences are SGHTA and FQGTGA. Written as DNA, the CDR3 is TGTGCCAGCAGCCCAGGCCCAGGGAATGGTGGCTACACCTTC. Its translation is CASSPGPGNGGYTF.